This T cell receptor (beta chain) appears in the sequencing data of a study of blood T cell repertoires in COVID-19. The overall study: From T cells, B-cell-depleted T cells, or PBMCs came the material, which was cDNA or gDNA.

The CDR3 spans 16 residues. Germline V gene lookup returns CDR1 SGHVS and CDR2 FQNEAQ. The junction had 6 bases not matched to a gene; V was cut back by 4 bases and J by 0 bases. Seattle participants joined during active infection and were tracked over time. As processed by the authors: Counts of nucleated cells, estimated from reference gene primer amplification, were obtained. Data came from immunoSEQ multiplex PCR; TCRdb stores just in-frame clones and leaves some out. That table is the source of V, J and clone size, and D and trimming were worked out from the DNA. The sample yields 200,000 to 250,000 clones, approximately 90% seen once.

Sequenced material: peripheral blood. The TCR was taken from a woman between 50 and 59 years old with COVID-19, enrolled during active disease. This rearrangement joins TRBV7-8 to TRBJ1-5; 7 bases are shared with TRBD1. The CDR3 DNA sequence: TGTGCCAGCAGCTGGGGACAGTCTAATAGCAATCAGCCCCAGCATTTT. This codes for CASSWGQSNSNQPQHF.